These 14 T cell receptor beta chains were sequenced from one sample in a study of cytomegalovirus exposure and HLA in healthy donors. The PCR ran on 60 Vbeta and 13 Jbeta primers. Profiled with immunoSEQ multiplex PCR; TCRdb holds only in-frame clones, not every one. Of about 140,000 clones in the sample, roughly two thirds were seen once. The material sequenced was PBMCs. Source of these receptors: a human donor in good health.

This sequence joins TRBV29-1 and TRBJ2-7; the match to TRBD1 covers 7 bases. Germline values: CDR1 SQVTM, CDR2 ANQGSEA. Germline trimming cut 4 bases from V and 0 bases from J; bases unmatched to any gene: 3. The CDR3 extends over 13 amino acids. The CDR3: CSVVGDSSYEQYF. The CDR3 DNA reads TGCAGCGTTGTTGGGGACAGCTCCTACGAGCAGTACTTC.

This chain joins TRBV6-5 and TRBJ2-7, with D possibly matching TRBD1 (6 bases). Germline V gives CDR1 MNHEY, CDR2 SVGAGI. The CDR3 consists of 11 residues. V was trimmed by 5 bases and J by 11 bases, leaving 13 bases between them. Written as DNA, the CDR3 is TGTGCCAGCAGTAACGGACAGAGGAAGTACTTC. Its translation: CASSNGQRKYF.

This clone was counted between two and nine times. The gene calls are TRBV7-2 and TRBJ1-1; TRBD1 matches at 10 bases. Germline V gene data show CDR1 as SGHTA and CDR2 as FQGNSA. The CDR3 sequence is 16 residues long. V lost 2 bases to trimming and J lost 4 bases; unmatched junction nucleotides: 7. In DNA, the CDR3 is TGTGCCAGCAGCTTACCTCGCTGGACAGGGGGCACTGAAGCTTTCTTT. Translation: CASSLPRWTGGTEAFF.

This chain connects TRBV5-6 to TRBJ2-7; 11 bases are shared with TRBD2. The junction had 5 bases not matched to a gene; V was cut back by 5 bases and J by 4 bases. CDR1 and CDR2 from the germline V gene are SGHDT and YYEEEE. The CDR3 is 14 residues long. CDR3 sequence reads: CASSSGRALYEQYF. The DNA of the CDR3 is TGTGCCAGCAGTAGCGGGAGGGCCTTGTACGAGCAGTACTTC.

CDR3 protein: CASTSGQGENEKLFF. The CDR3 DNA sequence: TGTGCCAGCACTAGCGGACAGGGTGAAAATGAAAAACTGTTTTTT. J is TRBJ1-4 and V is TRBV2, with 8 positions matching TRBD1. With V trimmed by 7 bases and J by 5 bases, 9 bases remained unmatched. Germline V gene sequence: CDR1 SNHLY, CDR2 FYNNEI. The CDR3 totals 15 residues.

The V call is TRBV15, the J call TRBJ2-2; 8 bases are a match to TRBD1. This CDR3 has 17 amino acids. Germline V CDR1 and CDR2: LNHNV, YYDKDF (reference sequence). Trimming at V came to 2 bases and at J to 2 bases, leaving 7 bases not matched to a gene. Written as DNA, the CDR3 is TGTGCCACCAGCAGAACCCGGGGACAGGTCAACACCGGGGAGCTGTTTTTT. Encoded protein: CATSRTRGQVNTGELFF.

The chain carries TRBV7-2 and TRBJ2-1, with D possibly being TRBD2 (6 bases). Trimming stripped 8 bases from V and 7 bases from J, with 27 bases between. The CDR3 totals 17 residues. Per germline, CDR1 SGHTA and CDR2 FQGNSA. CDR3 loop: CASALLGRPSRENEQFF. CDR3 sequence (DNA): TGTGCCAGCGCTCTGCTGGGGCGGCCCAGTCGGGAGAATGAGCAGTTCTTC.

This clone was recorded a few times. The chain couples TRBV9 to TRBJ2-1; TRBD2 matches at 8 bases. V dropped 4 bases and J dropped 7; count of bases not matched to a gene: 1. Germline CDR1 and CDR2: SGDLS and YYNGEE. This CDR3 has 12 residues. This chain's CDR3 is CASSPGGNEQFF. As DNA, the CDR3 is TGTGCCAGCAGCCCGGGAGGGAATGAGCAGTTCTTC.

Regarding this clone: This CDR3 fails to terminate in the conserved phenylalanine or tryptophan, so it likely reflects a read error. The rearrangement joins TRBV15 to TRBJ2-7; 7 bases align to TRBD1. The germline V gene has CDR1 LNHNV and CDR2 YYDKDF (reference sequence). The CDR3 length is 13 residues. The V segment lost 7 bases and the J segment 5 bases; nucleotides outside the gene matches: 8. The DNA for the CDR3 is TGTGCCACCACGGGACAGCCCGGCAACGAGCAGTACCTC. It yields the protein CATTGQPGNEQYL.

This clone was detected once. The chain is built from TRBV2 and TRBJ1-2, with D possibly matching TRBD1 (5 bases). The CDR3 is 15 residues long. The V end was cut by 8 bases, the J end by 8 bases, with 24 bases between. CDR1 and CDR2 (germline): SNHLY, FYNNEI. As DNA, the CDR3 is TGTGCCAGCGGGTATGGAGGGGCCCGCAGTGGGGGCTACACCTTC. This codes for CASGYGGARSGGYTF.

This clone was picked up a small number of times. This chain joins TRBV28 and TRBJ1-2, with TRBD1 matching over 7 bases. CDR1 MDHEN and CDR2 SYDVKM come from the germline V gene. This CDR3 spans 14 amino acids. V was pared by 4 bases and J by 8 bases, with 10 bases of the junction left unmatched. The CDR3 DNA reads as TGTGCCAGCAGTTCCGTTGAGGGGGCGGAGGGCTACACCTTC. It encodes CASSSVEGAEGYTF.

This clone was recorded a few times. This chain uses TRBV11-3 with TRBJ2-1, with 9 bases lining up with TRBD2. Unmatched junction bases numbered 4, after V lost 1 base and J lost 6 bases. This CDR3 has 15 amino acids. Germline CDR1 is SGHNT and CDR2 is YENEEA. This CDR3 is CASSLAGLAINEQFF. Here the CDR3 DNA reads TGTGCCAGCAGCTTAGCCGGACTAGCGATCAATGAGCAGTTCTTC.

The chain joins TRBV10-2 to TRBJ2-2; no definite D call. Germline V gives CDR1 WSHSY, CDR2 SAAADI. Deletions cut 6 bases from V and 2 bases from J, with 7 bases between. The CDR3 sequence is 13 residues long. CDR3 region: CASRGSNTGELFF. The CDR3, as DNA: TGCGCCAGCAGGGGCAGTAACACCGGGGAGCTGTTTTTT.

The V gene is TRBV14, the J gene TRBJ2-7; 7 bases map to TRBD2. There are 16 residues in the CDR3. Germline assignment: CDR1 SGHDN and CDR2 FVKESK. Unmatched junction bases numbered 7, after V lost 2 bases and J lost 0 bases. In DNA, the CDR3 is TGTGCCAGCAGCCAATTTGGCGGGGGAGTCTCCTACGAGCAGTACTTC. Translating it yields CASSQFGGGVSYEQYF.